This T cell receptor (beta chain) was captured in a study of T cells in localized non-small cell lung cancer. Details on this clone: Its target is unknown.

The assay was immunoSEQ multiplex PCR, and TCRdb's table has in-frame clones only and misses some. The sample lists around 92,000 clones; approximately 91% were seen once. The CDR3 covers 14 residues. Per germline, CDR1 SEHNR and CDR2 FQNEAQ (reference sequence). V trimming: 6 bases; J trimming: 3 bases; junction bases outside the gene matches: 3. Study findings and constraints: Sequence data derive from only one tumor region, so heterogeneity remains possible. In adjacent lung, a median around 52 of the top 100 tumor clones were found. Uninvolved adjacent lung showed the highest T cell clonality, exceeding tumor.

This receptor was identified in a woman aged 40-69 years with stage II squamous cell lung carcinoma. The rearrangement joins TRBV7-9 to TRBJ1-3, with 9 nucleotides matching TRBD1. The specimen was PBMCs, collected before any cancer treatment. The CDR3 nucleotides read TGTGCCAGCAGTACAGGGGGCCGTGGAAACACCATATATTTT. Residues: CASSTGGRGNTIYF.